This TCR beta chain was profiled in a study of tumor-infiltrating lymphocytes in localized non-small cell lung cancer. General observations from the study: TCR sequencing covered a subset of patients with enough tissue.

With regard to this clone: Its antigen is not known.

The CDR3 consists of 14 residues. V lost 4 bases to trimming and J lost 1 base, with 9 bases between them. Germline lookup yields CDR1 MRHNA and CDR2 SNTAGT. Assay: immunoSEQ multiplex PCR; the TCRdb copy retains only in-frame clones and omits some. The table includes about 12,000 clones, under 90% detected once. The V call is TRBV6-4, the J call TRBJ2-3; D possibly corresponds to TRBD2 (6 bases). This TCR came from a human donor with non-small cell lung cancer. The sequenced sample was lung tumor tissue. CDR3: CASSGSGGTDTQYF. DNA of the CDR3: TGTGCCAGCAGTGGTAGCGGAGGCACAGATACGCAGTATTTT.